Presented here are 27 T cell receptor beta chains from one specimen sequenced in a study of regulatory T cells in long-lasting Graves disease. Documented time point: newly diagnosed GD, antithyroid drugs for less than 3 months. Isolated PBMC RNA provided the starting material for the TCR library. Sequencing libraries for TCR beta were prepared with iRepertoire HTBI primers and Arm-PCR of CDR3 regions. TCRdb re-called the multiplex PCR reads through MiXCR, storing one row per CDR3 protein. The table records under 800,000 distinct CDR3 sequences, roughly 15% of them present only once. The sample was also linked to a second study, of T cells in Graves' hyperthyroidism and ophthalmopathy.

The starting material was peripheral blood mononuclear cells (PBMCs), obtained at new diagnosis, from a patient treated with antithyroid drugs. The receptors were gathered from a woman in her twenties or thirties with Graves disease.

This clonotype was observed a handful of times. This rearrangement joins TRBV19 to TRBJ1-1, with TRBD1 matching over 7 bases. Germline-derived CDR1 and CDR2 are LNHDA and SQIVND (reference sequence). The CDR3 totals 15 residues. Germline trimming cut 0 bases from V and 3 bases from J; bases unmatched to any gene: 4. CDR3 region: CASSIEGTGDTEAFF. The CDR3 DNA is TGTGCCAGTAGTATAGAGGGAACAGGGGACACTGAAGCTTTCTTT. The full variable domain, in which reference TRBV19 and TRBJ1-1 provide the parts outside the CDR3, is DGGITQSPKYLFRKEGQNVTLSCEQNLNHDAMYWYRQDPGQGLRLIYYSQIVNDFQKGDIAEGYSVSREKKESFPLTVTSAQKNPTAFYLCASSIEGTGDTEAFFGQGTRLTVV.

This clonotype was seen a handful of times. The rearrangement uses TRBV3-1 and TRBJ2-5; TRBD2 matches 8 bases. Germline CDR1 and CDR2: LGHDT and YNNKEL (reference sequence). The CDR3 is 15 amino acids. With 1 base clipped from V and 4 bases from J, the junction kept 5 bases outside the gene matches. For the CDR3, the DNA is TGTGCCAGCAGCCAAGGAGCGGGAGCGGGAGAGACCCAGTACTTC. Translating it yields CASSQGAGAGETQYF.

This clonotype has only a few counts. The chain couples TRBV2 to TRBJ1-5; D remains ambiguous. CDR1 is SNHLY and CDR2 is FYNNEI in the germline V gene. CDR3 length: 12 amino acids. The germline V and J ends were trimmed by 4 bases and 10 bases, with 11 bases remaining between them. CDR3 sequence: CASSVRTGPQHF. CDR3 nucleotides: TGTGCCAGCAGTGTCAGAACGGGTCCCCAGCATTTT.

The table lists this clonotype with a count of one. The chain links TRBV20-1 to TRBJ1-3; D may be TRBD1 (6 bases). The germline V gene encodes CDR1 DFQATT and CDR2 SNEGSKA (reference sequence). Trimming took off 0 bases at V and 1 base at J, with 16 bases between the two ends. The CDR3 runs to 17 residues. CDR3 region: CSARDQGPATSGNTIYF. In DNA form, the CDR3 reads TGCAGTGCTAGAGATCAGGGGCCAGCTACTTCTGGAAACACCATATATTTT.

This clonotype was counted ten times or more. The chain has TRBV28 and TRBJ2-1; 9 nucleotides align to TRBD2. Germline V gene data show CDR1 as MDHEN and CDR2 as SYDVKM. V dropped 4 bases and J dropped 6; count of bases not matched to a gene: 4. This CDR3 is built from 14 residues. CDR3 in amino acids: CASSSPSGANEQFF. The CDR3 bases are TGTGCCAGCAGTTCACCTAGCGGGGCCAATGAGCAGTTCTTC.

The table lists this clonotype with many counts. The rearrangement links TRBV12-3 or TRBV12-4 to TRBJ2-1; unclear D gene. The CDR3 sequence is 13 residues long. Between the trimmed V and J ends, which lost 9 bases and 5 bases, there was a span of 14 bases. The CDR3 nucleotides are TGTGCCAGTGGGATTTACGAGAACAATGAGCAGTTCTTC. This sequence encodes CASGIYENNEQFF.

CDR3 loop: CASSLPGAGVSPLHF. The CDR3 nucleotides are TGTGCCAGCAGCTTACCCGGGGCAGGGGTGTCACCCCTCCACTTT. The rearrangement links TRBV11-2 to TRBJ1-6; perhaps TRBD1 as D (6 bases). Trimming left V 2 bases short and J 10 bases short, with 15 bases between. The CDR3 extends over 15 amino acids. CDR1 is SGHAT, CDR2 FQNNGV, per germline.

A remark on this clonotype: A much larger clone is a single base away; this may be a read error. V is TRBV11-2 and J is TRBJ1-1, with D unclear. The germline gives CDR1 SGHAT, CDR2 FQNNGV. The CDR3 has 12 amino acids. The CDR3 nucleotides are TGTGCCAGCAGCTTAAAAGGCGCTGAAACTTTCTTT. Amino acid sequence: CASSLKGAETFF.

At least ten counts were recorded for this clonotype. The rearrangement links TRBV20-1 to TRBJ1-5, with D tentatively TRBD1 (5 bases). CDR3 length: 15 residues. V shed 2 bases and J shed 3 bases, with 14 bases lying between them. Germline loops: CDR1 DFQATT, CDR2 SNEGSKA (reference sequence). The CDR3 bases are TGCAGTGCTAGATCCGCAGGGACGGTCAATCAGCCCCAGCATTTT. Translation: CSARSAGTVNQPQHF.

V gene TRBV5-1 combines with J gene TRBJ1-1, with D perhaps TRBD1 (6 bases). This CDR3 comprises 15 residues. V lost 0 bases and J lost 7, with 16 bases in between. Germline CDR1 is SGHRS and CDR2 is YFSETQ. DNA of the CDR3: TGCGCCAGCAGCTTGGCCGGCAGGGGTCTTAATGAAGCTTTCTTT. Amino acid sequence: CASSLAGRGLNEAFF.

With respect to this clonotype: Just one base apart from a much larger clone, this may be a read error. V usage is TRBV20-1 and J usage is TRBJ2-7; D not certain. Germline CDR1 and CDR2: DFQATT and SNEGSKA (reference sequence). This CDR3 comprises 13 residues. V gave up 3 bases and J gave up 2 bases, with 11 bases separating them. The CDR3 region has the DNA TGCAGTGCTAGGCTCGGACGGACCTACGAGCAGTACTTC. It encodes CSARLGRTYEQYF.

This clonotype occurred many times. The CDR3 loop reads CAWSGVNSNQPQHF. DNA of the CDR3: TGTGCCTGGAGCGGTGTAAATAGCAATCAGCCCCAGCATTTT. This sequence joins TRBV30 and TRBJ1-5; no reliable D call. CDR3 size: 14 residues. Germline V lookup: CDR1 GTSNPN, CDR2 SVGIG (reference sequence). V lost 3 bases and J lost 0, with 9 bases in between. Full variable domain (outside the CDR3, taken from reference TRBV30 and TRBJ1-5): SQTIHQWPATLVQPVGSPLSLECTVEGTSNPNLYWYRQAAGRGLQLLFYSVGIGQISSEVPQNLSASRPQDRQFILSSKKLLLSDSGFYLCAWSGVNSNQPQHFGDGTRLSIL.

The V gene is TRBV24-1, the J gene TRBJ2-3; 8 bases align to TRBD2. With V trimmed by 5 bases and J by 6 bases, 12 bases remained unmatched. Germline CDR1 reads KGHDR; CDR2 reads SFDVKD. The CDR3 sequence is 16 residues long. Here the CDR3 reads CATSGGTSSRSDTQYF. The DNA of the CDR3 is TGTGCCACCAGTGGTGGGACTAGTTCAAGGTCGGATACGCAGTATTTT.

The V and J genes are TRBV14 and TRBJ1-5; weak D call: TRBD1 (6 bases). Trimming left V 2 bases short and J 7 bases short, with 18 bases between. The CDR3 sequence is 16 residues long. CDR1 is SGHDN, CDR2 FVKESK, per germline. DNA of the CDR3: TGTGCCAGCAGCCAACGAAAACCAGGGGCAAGACAGCCCCAGCATTTT. Amino acid sequence: CASSQRKPGARQPQHF. Complete variable domain (other parts from reference TRBV14 and TRBJ1-5): EAGVTQFPSHSVIEKGQTVTLRCDPISGHDNLYWYRRVMGKEIKFLLHFVKESKQDESGMPNNRFLAERTGGTYSTLKVQPAELEDSGVYFCASSQRKPGARQPQHFGDGTRLSIL.

The chain is built from TRBV9 and TRBJ2-3; no clear D gene. The CDR3 extends over 15 amino acids. Looked up from germline, CDR1 is SGDLS and CDR2 is YYNGEE. V was shortened by 4 bases and J by 2 bases, with 14 bases between the two germline ends. CDR3 DNA sequence: TGTGCCAGCAGCCCCAGGCTGGGAACCACAGATACGCAGTATTTT. It translates to CASSPRLGTTDTQYF.

This clonotype was seen a handful of times. This chain's CDR3 is CSASKALGYNEQFF. The CDR3 bases are TGCAGTGCTAGTAAGGCGTTGGGTTACAATGAGCAGTTCTTC. The rearrangement links TRBV20-1 to TRBJ2-1, with D unclear. The CDR3 sequence is 14 residues long. Germline-derived CDR1 and CDR2 are DFQATT and SNEGSKA (reference sequence). The V end lost 3 bases, the J end lost 4 bases, and 13 bases lay between the germline ends.

The chain combines TRBV5-1 with TRBJ2-3; no clear D gene. Germline CDR1 reads SGHRS; CDR2 reads YFSETQ. Trimming removed 0 bases at V and 6 bases at J, with 14 bases between. This CDR3 region has 15 residues. This chain's CDR3 is CASSLDSTPPDTQYF. The CDR3 DNA reads TGCGCCAGCAGCTTGGACAGCACACCCCCGGATACGCAGTATTTT.

The J gene is TRBJ2-5, the V gene TRBV5-4, with 11 positions matching TRBD2. The J call may be wrong; the DNA end is better matched by TRBJ2-1. This CDR3 spans 17 amino acids. Per germline, CDR1 SGHNT and CDR2 YYREEE (reference sequence). This CDR3 reads CASSLEGTSGFYNEQFF. In nucleotides, the CDR3 is TGTGCCAGCAGCTTGGAAGGGACTAGCGGATTTTACAATGAGCAGTTCTTC.

The CDR3 reads CASTRALEAGELFF. The CDR3 DNA reads as TGTGCCAGTACCCGGGCATTAGAGGCCGGGGAGCTGTTTTTT. This chain links TRBV19 with TRBJ2-2, with D unclear. Germline assignment: CDR1 LNHDA and CDR2 SQIVND (reference sequence). Trimming cost V 7 bases and J 6 bases, with 15 bases left between them. This CDR3 region has 14 residues.

This rearrangement joins TRBV9 to TRBJ2-7, with D perhaps TRBD1 (6 bases). Germline V gene data show CDR1 as SGDLS and CDR2 as YYNGEE. The V gene lost 4 bases and the J gene lost 4 bases, with 12 bases spanning the gap. This CDR3 comprises 13 residues. The CDR3 is CASSMGHPYEQYF. In DNA, the CDR3 is TGTGCCAGCAGCATGGGACACCCGTACGAGCAGTACTTC.

Notes on this clonotype: Just one base apart from a much larger clone, this may be a read error. In this CDR3 the conserved last residue, phenylalanine or tryptophan, is missing, so a read error is likely. J is TRBJ2-1 and V is TRBV28, with TRBD2 as a possible D gene (5 bases). V lost 5 bases and J 2 bases, leaving 16 bases between the germline ends. The CDR3 is 16 amino acids. Germline V gene data show CDR1 as MDHEN and CDR2 as SYDVKM. CDR3 region: CASSDSNRGAYNEQFS. The CDR3 nucleotides read TGTGCCAGCAGTGACTCAAACCGGGGAGCCTACAATGAGCAGTTCTCC.

Many counts were recorded for this clonotype. The rearrangement joins TRBV20-1 to TRBJ1-2; perhaps TRBD1 as D (6 bases). Per the germline V gene, CDR1 is DFQATT and CDR2 is SNEGSKA (reference sequence). The V end lost 3 bases, the J end lost 8 bases, and 13 bases lay between the germline ends. This CDR3 is built from 12 residues. The CDR3 region is CSARTGSWGYTF. CDR3 coding DNA: TGCAGTGCTAGGACAGGTTCCTGGGGCTACACCTTC.

A few counts support this clonotype. This chain uses TRBV5-6 with TRBJ2-3, with D perhaps TRBD2 (5 bases). Looked up from germline, CDR1 is SGHDT and CDR2 is YYEEEE. This CDR3 is 14 amino acids long. V lost 2 bases to trimming and J lost 6 bases, with 13 bases between them. CDR3 region: CASSLGLNHDTQYF. As DNA, the CDR3 is TGTGCCAGCAGCTTAGGACTGAACCACGATACGCAGTATTTT. The variable domain in full, with the rest retrieved from reference TRBV5-6 and TRBJ2-3, is DAGVTQSPTHLIKTRGQQVTLRCSPKSGHDTVSWYQQALGQGPQFIFQYYEEEERQRGNFPDRFSGHQFPNYSSELNVNALLLGDSALYLCASSLGLNHDTQYFGPGTRLTVL.

The V gene is TRBV2, the J gene TRBJ2-7; TRBD1 matches at 8 bases. Trimming removed 7 bases from V and 3 bases from J; junction bases left unmatched: 8. This CDR3 spans 14 amino acids. The germline CDR1 and CDR2 sequences are SNHLY and FYNNEI. CDR3 nucleotide sequence: TGTGCCAGCATTTGGGGGACAGGCCACTACGAGCAGTACTTC. Translating gives CASIWGTGHYEQYF.

At least ten counts were recorded for this clonotype. The chain carries TRBV6-1 and TRBJ1-1; 10 positions agree with TRBD1. Germline V gene lookup returns CDR1 MNHNS and CDR2 SASEGT. There are 13 residues in the CDR3. V was pared by 6 bases and J by 4 bases, with 2 bases of the junction left unmatched. Here the CDR3 DNA reads TGTGCCAGCAGGGGACAGGGGATCACTGAAGCTTTCTTT. Its translation is CASRGQGITEAFF.

This clonotype has just a few counts. V and J are TRBV5-1 and TRBJ2-7, with 9 bases matching TRBD2. V was pared by 2 bases and J by 7 bases, with 10 bases of the junction left unmatched. The CDR3 extends over 15 amino acids. Germline CDR1 reads SGHRS; CDR2 reads YFSETQ. In DNA, the CDR3 is TGCGCCAGCAGCTTTAAGAGCGGGAGGACCAGAGAGCAGTACTTC. As protein: CASSFKSGRTREQYF.

This clonotype was picked up many times. The chain joins TRBV28 to TRBJ2-3, with D possibly TRBD1 on 6 matching bases. The germline gives CDR1 MDHEN, CDR2 SYDVKM. V lost 8 bases to trimming and J lost 9 bases, with 21 bases between them. The CDR3 is 14 amino acids. The CDR3 loop reads CASCTQPQGITQYF. The CDR3, as DNA: TGTGCCAGCTGTACTCAACCACAGGGTATAACGCAGTATTTT.